The entry below describes one T cell receptor beta chain. Antigen unknown. The authors ran the immunoSEQ assay, v3.0, at survey level. Libraries were prepared by immunoSEQ multiplex PCR; TCRdb keeps only in-frame clonotypes and omits some of them. The table lists approximately 20,000 clones, around 85% of them singletons. The CDR3 is 15 residues long. V lost 0 bases, J lost 2 bases, and 9 bases lay in between. Germline V gives CDR1 MGHRA, CDR2 YSYEKL. Everyone in the study who had HIV was treated in the United States. The sample is drawn from a study of long-term antiretroviral therapy in people with HIV. Study-level background: The 2015 immediate-ART recommendation came about a decade after the earliest samples. Study observations and caveats: Clonotypes expanded prior to ART showed repertoire dominance at all sampled time points. Adherence to ART, viral resistance and therapy changes lacked any data.

The chain employs TRBV4-1 and TRBJ2-3; the D is unclear. The material was unsorted PBMCs, obtained 0.9 years after starting antiretroviral therapy. This TCR came from a man aged 18 to 30 with HIV. CDR3 bases: TGCGCCAGCAGCCAAGATGGCACAGTCACAGATACGCAGTATTTT. Protein sequence: CASSQDGTVTDTQYF.